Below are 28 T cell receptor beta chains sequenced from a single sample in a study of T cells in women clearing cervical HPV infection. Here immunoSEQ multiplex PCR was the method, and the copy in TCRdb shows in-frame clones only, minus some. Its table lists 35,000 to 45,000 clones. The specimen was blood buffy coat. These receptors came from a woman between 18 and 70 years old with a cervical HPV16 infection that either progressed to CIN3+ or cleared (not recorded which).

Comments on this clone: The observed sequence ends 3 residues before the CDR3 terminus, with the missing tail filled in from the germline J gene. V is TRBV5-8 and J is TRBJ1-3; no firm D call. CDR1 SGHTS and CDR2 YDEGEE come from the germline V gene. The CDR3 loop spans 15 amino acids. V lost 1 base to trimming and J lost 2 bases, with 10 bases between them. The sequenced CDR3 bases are TGTGCCAGCAGCTTGAACAAGAGTCCTGGAAACACC. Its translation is CASSLNKSPGNT. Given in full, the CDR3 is CASSLNKSPGNTIYF.

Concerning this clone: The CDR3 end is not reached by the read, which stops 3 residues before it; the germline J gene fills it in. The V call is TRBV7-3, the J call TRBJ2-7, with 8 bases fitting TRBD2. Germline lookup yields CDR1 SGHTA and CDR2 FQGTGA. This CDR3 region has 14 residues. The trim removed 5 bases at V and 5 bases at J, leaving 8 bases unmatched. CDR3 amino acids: CASSAGTRGHEQYF. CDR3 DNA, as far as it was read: TGTGCCAGCAGCGCCGGGACTAGGGGACACGAG.

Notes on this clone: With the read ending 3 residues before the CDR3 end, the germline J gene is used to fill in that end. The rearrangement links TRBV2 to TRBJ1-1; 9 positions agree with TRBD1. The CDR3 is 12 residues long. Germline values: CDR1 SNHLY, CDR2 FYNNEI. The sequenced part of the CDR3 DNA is TGTGCCAGCAGTGGGACAGGGGCGGAA. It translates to CASSGTGAE. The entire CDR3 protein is CASSGTGAEAFF.

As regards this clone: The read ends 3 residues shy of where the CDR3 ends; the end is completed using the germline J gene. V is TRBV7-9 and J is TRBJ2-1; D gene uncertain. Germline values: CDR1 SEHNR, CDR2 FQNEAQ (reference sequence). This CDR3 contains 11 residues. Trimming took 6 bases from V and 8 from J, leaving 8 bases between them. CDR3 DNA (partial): TGTGCCAGCAGTACTATGGATGAG. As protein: CASSTMDE. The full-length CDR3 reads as CASSTMDEQFF.

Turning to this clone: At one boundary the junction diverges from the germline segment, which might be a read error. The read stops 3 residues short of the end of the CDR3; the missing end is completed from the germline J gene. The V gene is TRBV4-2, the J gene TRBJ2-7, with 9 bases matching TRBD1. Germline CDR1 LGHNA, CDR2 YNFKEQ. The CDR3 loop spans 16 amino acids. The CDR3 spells CASSRTGERINYEQYF. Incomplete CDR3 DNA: TGCGCCAGCAGCCGGACAGGGGAACGCATCAACTACGAG.

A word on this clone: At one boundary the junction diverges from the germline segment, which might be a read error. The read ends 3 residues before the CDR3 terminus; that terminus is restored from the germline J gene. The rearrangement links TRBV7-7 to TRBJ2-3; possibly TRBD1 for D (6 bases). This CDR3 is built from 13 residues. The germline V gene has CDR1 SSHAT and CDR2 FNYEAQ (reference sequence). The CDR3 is CASSSGGTDTQYF. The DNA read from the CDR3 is TGTGCTAGCAGCTCAGGGGGCACAGATACG. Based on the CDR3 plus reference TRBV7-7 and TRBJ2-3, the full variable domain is GAGVSQSPRYKVTKRGQDVTLRCDPISSHATLYWYQQALGQGPEFLTYFNYEAQPDKSGLPSDRFSAERPEGSISTLTIQRTEQRDSAMYRCASSSGGTDTQYFGPGTRLTVL.

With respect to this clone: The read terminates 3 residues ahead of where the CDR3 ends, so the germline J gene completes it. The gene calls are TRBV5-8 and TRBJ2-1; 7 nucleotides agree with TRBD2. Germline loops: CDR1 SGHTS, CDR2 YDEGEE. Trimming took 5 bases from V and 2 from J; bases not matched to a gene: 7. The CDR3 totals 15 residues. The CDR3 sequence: CASSTGGEPYNEQFF. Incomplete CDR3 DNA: TGTGCCAGCAGTACTGGGGGGGAACCCTACAATGAG.

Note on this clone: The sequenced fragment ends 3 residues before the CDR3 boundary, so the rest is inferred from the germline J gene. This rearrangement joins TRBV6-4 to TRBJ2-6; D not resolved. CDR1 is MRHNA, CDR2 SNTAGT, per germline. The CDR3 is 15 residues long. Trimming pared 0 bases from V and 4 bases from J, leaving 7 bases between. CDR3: CASSDSTAGANVLTF. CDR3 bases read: TGTGCCAGCAGTGACTCTACAGCCGGGGCCAACGTC.

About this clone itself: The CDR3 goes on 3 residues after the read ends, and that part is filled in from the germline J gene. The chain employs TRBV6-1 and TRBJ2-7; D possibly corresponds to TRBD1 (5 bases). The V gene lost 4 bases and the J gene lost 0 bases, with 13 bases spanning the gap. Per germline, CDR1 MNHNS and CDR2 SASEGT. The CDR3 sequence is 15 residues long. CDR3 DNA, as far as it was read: TGTGCCAGCAGTGTCCAGGGCAGGAGCTCCTACGAG. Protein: CASSVQGRSSYE. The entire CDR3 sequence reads CASSVQGRSSYEQYF.

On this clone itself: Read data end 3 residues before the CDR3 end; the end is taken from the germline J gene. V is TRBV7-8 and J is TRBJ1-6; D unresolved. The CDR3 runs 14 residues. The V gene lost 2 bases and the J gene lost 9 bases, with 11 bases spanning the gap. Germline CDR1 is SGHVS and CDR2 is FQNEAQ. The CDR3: CASSLNYVGSPLHF. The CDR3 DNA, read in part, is TGTGCCAGCAGCTTAAACTACGTGGGTTCACCC.

The DNA read from the CDR3 is TGTGCCAGTAGTCTCCGGGCGGGGGATTTCGGCACTGAA. Its protein is CASSLRAGDFGTE. The entire CDR3 protein reads CASSLRAGDFGTEAFF. This chain joins TRBV19 and TRBJ1-1, with a tentative D call TRBD1 (5 bases). The read ends 3 residues early relative to the CDR3; the germline J gene fills the gap. Trimming left V 5 bases short and J 4 bases short, with 20 bases between. This CDR3 is built from 16 residues. CDR1 is LNHDA, CDR2 SQIVND, per germline (reference sequence).

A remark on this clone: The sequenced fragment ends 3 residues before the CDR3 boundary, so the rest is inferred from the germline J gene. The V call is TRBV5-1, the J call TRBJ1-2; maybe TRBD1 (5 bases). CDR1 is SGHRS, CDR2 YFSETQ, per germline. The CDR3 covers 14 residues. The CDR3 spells CASSLGPGLFSYTF. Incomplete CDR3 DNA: TGCGCCAGCAGCTTGGGACCAGGGCTTTTTAGC.

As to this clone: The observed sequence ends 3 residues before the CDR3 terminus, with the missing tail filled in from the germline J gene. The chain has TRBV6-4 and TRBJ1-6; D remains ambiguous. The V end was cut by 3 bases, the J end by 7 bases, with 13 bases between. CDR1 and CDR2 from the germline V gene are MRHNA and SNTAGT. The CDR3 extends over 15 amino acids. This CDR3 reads CASSEHRSGNSPLHF. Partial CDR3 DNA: TGTGCCAGCAGTGAACACCGCTCGGGGAATTCACCC.

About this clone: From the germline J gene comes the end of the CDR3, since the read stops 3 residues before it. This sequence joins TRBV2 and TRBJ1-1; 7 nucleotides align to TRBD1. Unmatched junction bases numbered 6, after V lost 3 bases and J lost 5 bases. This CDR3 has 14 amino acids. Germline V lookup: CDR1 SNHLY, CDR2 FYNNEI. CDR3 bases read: TGTGCCAGCAGTGAGAACAGGGGAGGGACTGAA. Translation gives CASSENRGGTE. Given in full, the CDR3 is CASSENRGGTEAFF.

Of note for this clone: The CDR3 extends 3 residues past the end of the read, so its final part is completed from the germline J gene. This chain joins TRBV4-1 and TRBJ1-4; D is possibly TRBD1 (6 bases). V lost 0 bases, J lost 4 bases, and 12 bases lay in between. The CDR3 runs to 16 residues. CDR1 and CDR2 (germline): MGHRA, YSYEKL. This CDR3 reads CASSQDGGRVNEKLFF. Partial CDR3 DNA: TGCGCCAGCAGCCAAGACGGGGGGCGGGTTAATGAAAAA.

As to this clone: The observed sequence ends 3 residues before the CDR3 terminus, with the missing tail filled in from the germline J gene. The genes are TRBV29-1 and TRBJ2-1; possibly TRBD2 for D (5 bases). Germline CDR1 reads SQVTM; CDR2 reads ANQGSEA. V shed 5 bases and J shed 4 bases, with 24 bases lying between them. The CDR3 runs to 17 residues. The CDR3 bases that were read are TGCAGCGTTCGGGGATGGGAGCGGCTCTCTCAATACAATGAG. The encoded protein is CSVRGWERLSQYNE. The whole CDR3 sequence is CSVRGWERLSQYNEQFF.

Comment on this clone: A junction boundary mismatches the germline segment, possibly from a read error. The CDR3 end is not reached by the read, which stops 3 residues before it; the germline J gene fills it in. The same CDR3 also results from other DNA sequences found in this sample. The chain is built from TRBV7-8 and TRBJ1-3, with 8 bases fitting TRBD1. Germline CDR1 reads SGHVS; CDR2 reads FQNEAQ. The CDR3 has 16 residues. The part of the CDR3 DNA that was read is TGTGCCAGCAGCCCACGGACAGGGAAGTGGGGAAACACG. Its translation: CASSPRTGKWGNT. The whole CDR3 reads CASSPRTGKWGNTIYF.

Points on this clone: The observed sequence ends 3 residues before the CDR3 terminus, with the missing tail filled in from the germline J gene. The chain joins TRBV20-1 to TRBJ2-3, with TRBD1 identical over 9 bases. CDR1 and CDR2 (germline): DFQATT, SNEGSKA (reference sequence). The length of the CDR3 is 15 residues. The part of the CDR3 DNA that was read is TGCAGTGCTAGACCCCACAGGGGGCGGAATCAGCCG. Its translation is CSARPHRGRNQP. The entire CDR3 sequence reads CSARPHRGRNQPQYF.

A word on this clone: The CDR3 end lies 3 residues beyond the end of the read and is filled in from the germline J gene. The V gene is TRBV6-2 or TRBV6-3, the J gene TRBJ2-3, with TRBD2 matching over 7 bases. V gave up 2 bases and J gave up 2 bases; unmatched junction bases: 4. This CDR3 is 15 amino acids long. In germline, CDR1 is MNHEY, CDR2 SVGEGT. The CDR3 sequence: CASSYAGAATDTQYF. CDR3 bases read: TGTGCCAGCAGTTACGCGGGAGCGGCCACAGATACG.

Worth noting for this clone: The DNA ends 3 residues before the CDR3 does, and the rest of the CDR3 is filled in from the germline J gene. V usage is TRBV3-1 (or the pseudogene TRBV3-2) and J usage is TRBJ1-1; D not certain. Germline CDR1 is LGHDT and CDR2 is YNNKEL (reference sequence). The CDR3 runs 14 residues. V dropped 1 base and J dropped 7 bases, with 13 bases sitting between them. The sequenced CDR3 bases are TGTGCCAGCAGCCAAGGGGTGGCAGGCTATGAA. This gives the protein CASSQGVAGYE. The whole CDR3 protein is CASSQGVAGYEAFF.

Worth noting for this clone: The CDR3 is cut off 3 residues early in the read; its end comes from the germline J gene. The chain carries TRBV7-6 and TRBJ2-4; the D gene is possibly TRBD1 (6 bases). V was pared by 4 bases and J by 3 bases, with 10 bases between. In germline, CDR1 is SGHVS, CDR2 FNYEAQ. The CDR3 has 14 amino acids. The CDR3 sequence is CASSSGENKNIQYF. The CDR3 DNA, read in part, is TGTGCCAGCAGCTCAGGGGAGAACAAAAACATT.

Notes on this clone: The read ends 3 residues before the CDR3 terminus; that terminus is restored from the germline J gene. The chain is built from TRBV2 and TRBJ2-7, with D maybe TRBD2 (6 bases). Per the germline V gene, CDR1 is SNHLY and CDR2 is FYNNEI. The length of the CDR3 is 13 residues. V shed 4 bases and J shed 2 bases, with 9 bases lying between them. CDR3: CASSVLAAYEQYF. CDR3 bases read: TGTGCCAGCAGTGTACTAGCCGCCTACGAG.

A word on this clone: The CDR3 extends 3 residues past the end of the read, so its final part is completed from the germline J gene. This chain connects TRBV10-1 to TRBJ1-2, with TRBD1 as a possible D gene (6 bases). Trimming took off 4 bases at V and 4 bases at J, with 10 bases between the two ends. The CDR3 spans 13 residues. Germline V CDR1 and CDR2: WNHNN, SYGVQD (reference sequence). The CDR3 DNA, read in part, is TGCGCCAGCAGTGCGGCAGGGGCCTATGGC. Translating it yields CASSAAGAYG. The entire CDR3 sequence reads CASSAAGAYGYTF.

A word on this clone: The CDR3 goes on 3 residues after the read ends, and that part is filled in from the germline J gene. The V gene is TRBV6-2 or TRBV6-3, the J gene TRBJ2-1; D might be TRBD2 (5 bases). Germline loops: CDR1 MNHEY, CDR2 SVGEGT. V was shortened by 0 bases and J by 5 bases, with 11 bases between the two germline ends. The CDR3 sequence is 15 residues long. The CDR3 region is CASSYSLSDHNEQFF. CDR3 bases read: TGTGCCAGCAGTTACTCCCTTAGCGACCACAATGAG.

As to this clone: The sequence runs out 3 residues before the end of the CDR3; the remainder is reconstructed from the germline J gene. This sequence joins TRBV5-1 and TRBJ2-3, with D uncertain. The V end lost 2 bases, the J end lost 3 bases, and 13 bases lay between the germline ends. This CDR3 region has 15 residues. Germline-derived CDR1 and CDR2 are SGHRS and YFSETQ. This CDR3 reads CASSLNVLATDTQYF. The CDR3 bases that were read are TGCGCCAGCAGCTTAAATGTGCTTGCGACAGATACG. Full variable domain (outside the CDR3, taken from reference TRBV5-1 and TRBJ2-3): KAGVTQTPRYLIKTRGQQVTLSCSPISGHRSVSWYQQTPGQGLQFLFEYFSETQRNKGNFPGRFSGRQFSNSRSEMNVSTLELGDSALYLCASSLNVLATDTQYFGPGTRLTVL.

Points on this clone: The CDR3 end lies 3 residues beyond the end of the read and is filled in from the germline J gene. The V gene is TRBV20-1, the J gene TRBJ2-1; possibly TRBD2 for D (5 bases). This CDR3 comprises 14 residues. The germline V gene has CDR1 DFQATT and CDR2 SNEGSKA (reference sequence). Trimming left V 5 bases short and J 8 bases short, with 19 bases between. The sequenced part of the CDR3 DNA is TGCAGTGCTGCTCGGACGGGATACGGGGATGAG. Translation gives CSAARTGYGDE. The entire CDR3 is CSAARTGYGDEQFF.

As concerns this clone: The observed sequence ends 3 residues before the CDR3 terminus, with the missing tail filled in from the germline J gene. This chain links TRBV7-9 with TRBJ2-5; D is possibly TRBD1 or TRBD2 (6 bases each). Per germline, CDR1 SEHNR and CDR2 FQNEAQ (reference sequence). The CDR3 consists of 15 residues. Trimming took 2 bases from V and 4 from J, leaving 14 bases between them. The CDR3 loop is CASSLTTGGGETQYF. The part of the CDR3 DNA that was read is TGTGCCAGCAGCTTAACGACAGGAGGGGGAGAGACC. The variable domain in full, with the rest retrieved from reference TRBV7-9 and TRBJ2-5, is DTGVSQNPRHKITKRGQNVTFRCDPISEHNRLYWYRQTLGQGPEFLTYFQNEAQLEKSRLLSDRFSAERPKGSFSTLEIQRTEQGDSAMYLCASSLTTGGGETQYFGPGTRLLVL.

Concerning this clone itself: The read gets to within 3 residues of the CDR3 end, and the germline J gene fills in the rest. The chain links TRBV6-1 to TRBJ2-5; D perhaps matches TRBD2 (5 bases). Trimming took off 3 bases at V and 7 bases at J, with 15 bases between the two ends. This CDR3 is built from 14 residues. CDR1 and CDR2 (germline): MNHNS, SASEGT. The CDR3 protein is CASSETIIGGTQYF. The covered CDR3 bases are TGTGCCAGCAGTGAGACTATAATTGGCGGGACC.